This T cell receptor (beta chain) was sequenced in a study of a mutant IDH1 vaccine in newly diagnosed glioma. About the study: Treated individuals were 62.5% male and about 38% female, averaging about 41 years of age. Pretreatment consisted of radiotherapy, temozolomide, or both, with most receiving both.

General study points: Overall, more than 80% of patients had vaccine-induced immune responses. Pseudoprogression apparently tracked independently of changes in top peripheral T cell clonotypes.

This clone was observed a few times. The antigen is unknown. Other nucleotide sequences from this sample produce the same CDR3. The germline CDR1 and CDR2 sequences are SGHNT and YYREEE (reference sequence). Trimming took 4 bases from V and 2 from J; bases not matched to a gene: 6. The CDR3 loop spans 14 amino acids. Assay: immunoSEQ multiplex PCR; the TCRdb copy retains only in-frame clones and omits some. The sample comprises 50,000 to 65,000 clones, around 80% of which are singletons, and about a fifth rests with the top ten. As for time point: baseline, week 1 (first vaccination visit). The treatment was: pre-vaccination baseline after standard-of-care therapy.

The source was PBMCs, collected from a glioma patient treated with radiotherapy, temozolomide or both. V and J are TRBV5-4 and TRBJ2-7; 7 bases match TRBD2. The source is a young man with glioma. The CDR3: CASSPGLGTYEQYF. In DNA, the CDR3 is TGTGCCAGCAGCCCCGGACTAGGGACCTACGAGCAGTACTTC.